This TCR beta chain was observed in a study of response to subunit inactivated influenza vaccine. TCRdb reprocessed the RT-PCR reads with MiXCR, giving one entry per CDR3 protein. The sample holds hundreds of thousands of distinct CDR3 sequences; 7.6% are singletons and the top ten take 10% to 15%. Trimming left V 3 bases short and J 4 bases short, with 12 bases between. Germline V lookup: CDR1 MDHEN, CDR2 SYDVKM. This CDR3 spans 15 amino acids. Points from the study as a whole: Each seasonal influenza vaccination, the authors suggested, recruits few new T cells.

This clonotype came up many times. What it binds is unknown. The specimen was PBMCs from blood, collected around 2 years after vaccination. This clonotype originated in a man in his fifties or sixties who received an inactivated influenza vaccine. The chain employs TRBV28 and TRBJ2-2, with D maybe TRBD2 (5 bases). The DNA for the CDR3 is TGTGCCAGCAGTTTGAATACCGGGGTCACCGGGGAGCTGTTTTTT. Amino acid sequence: CASSLNTGVTGELFF.